Following are 18 T cell receptor beta chains from one sample sequenced in a study of glioma-infiltrating T cells. The iRepertoire nested amplicon-rescue multiplex PCR amplified TCR alpha and beta CDR3s from RNA. Using its own MiXCR run on the multiplex PCR reads, TCRdb lists one record per CDR3 protein. This table holds approximately 88,000 distinct CDR3 sequences, approximately 22% found once. Sequencing input: glioma tissue, nonneoplastic brain tissue, or PBMCs (not recorded which). The source is a human donor with low-grade glioma or glioblastoma, undergoing nonglioma brain surgery, or in good health (not recorded which).

This clonotype was counted ten times or more. CDR3 in amino acids: CASSYSIAGPYEQYF. CDR3 sequence (DNA): TGTGCCAGCAGTTACTCGATCGCGGGACCCTACGAGCAGTACTTC. The V gene is TRBV6-6, the J gene TRBJ2-7, with a weak D call TRBD2 (6 bases). Germline V CDR1 and CDR2: MNHNY, SVGAGI (reference sequence). The CDR3 is 15 residues long. Trimming stripped 0 bases from V and 2 bases from J, with 11 bases between.

There are many counts of this clonotype. V and J are TRBV2 and TRBJ1-5; weak D call: TRBD1 (6 bases). The CDR3 has 15 residues. Between the trimmed V and J ends, which lost 4 bases and 1 base, there was a span of 11 bases. The germline V gene has CDR1 SNHLY and CDR2 FYNNEI. The CDR3: CASSGWGLSNQPQHF. CDR3 DNA sequence: TGTGCCAGCAGTGGTTGGGGGCTGAGCAATCAGCCCCAGCATTTT. The full variable domain, rest sourced from reference TRBV2 and TRBJ1-5, is EPEVTQTPSHQVTQMGQEVILRCVPISNHLYFYWYRQILGQKVEFLVSFYNNEISEKSEIFDDQFSVERPDGSNFTLKIRSTKLEDSAMYFCASSGWGLSNQPQHFGDGTRLSIL.

This clonotype was found many times. This chain uses TRBV20-1 with TRBJ2-7; possibly TRBD1 or TRBD2 for D (5 bases each). V lost 1 base to trimming and J lost 2 bases, with 12 bases between them. CDR1 is DFQATT and CDR2 is SNEGSKA in the germline V gene (reference sequence). CDR3 size: 14 residues. This CDR3 is CSARAGGPAYEQYF. For the CDR3, the DNA is TGCAGTGCTAGAGCTGGGGGACCTGCCTACGAGCAGTACTTC.

Concerning this clonotype itself: A clone one base away is much larger, so this may be a read error. The chain recombines TRBV4-2 with TRBJ1-4; the D gene is possibly TRBD1 (6 bases). Germline CDR1 reads LGHNA; CDR2 reads YNFKEQ. This CDR3 has 19 amino acids. With 0 bases removed from V and 5 bases from J, the gap between germline ends came to 22 bases. The CDR3 region has the DNA TGTGCCAGCAGCCAAGACGTCCAACAGGGAGTAGTCGGGAATGAAAAACTGTTTTTT. This gives the protein CASSQDVQQGVVGNEKLFF.

This clonotype was observed at least ten times. J is TRBJ2-3 and V is TRBV19; D remains ambiguous. Trimming stripped 2 bases from V and 2 bases from J, with 17 bases between. CDR1 and CDR2 from the germline V gene are LNHDA and SQIVND (reference sequence). There are 17 residues in the CDR3. In DNA form, the CDR3 reads TGTGCCAGTAGTATATGGGAACGCCCATTAGTCACAGATACGCAGTATTTT. Its protein is CASSIWERPLVTDTQYF.

The chain links TRBV29-1 to TRBJ1-1; no definite D call. Trimming stripped 7 bases from V and 3 bases from J, with 3 bases between. Germline V gives CDR1 SQVTM, CDR2 ANQGSEA. This CDR3 has 9 amino acids. The CDR3 DNA reads TGCAGCGCCGACACTGAAGCTTTCTTT. This sequence encodes CSADTEAFF.

Only a few counts were recorded for this clonotype. V usage is TRBV19 and J usage is TRBJ1-1; D gene ambiguous. Germline assignment: CDR1 LNHDA and CDR2 SQIVND (reference sequence). CDR3 length: 15 amino acids. The V and J ends lost 0 bases and 3 bases respectively, with 11 bases between them. In DNA, the CDR3 is TGTGCCAGTAGTATAGAGGGTCATAGGGACACTGAAGCTTTCTTT. Residues: CASSIEGHRDTEAFF.

On this clonotype: A much more abundant neighbour one base away suggests this may be a read error. This sequence joins TRBV6-5 and TRBJ2-5, with D possibly being TRBD1 (6 bases). Looked up from germline, CDR1 is MNHEY and CDR2 is SVGAGI. The CDR3 consists of 16 residues. CDR3 protein: CASSLLSLSGQETRYF. The CDR3 DNA reads TGTGCCAGCAGTTTACTCTCCCTATCGGGACAAGAGACCCGGTACTTC.

This clonotype was seen ten or more times. The junction does not match germline at one end; this may be a read error. The chain is built from TRBV4-2 and TRBJ2-7, with D unclear. The CDR3 has 13 residues. Germline V gives CDR1 LGHNA, CDR2 YNFKEQ. CDR3 sequence reads: CASSPDGSHEQYF. The CDR3 nucleotides are TGTGCCAGCAGCCCCGACGGCTCCCACGAGCAGTACTTC.

At least ten counts were recorded for this clonotype. The chain employs TRBV20-1 and TRBJ2-5, with no clear D. V lost 0 bases and J lost 2, with 13 bases in between. The CDR3 contains 15 residues. The V gene's germline CDR1 is DFQATT and CDR2 SNEGSKA (reference sequence). The CDR3 reads CSARDPARSQETQYF. For the CDR3, the DNA is TGCAGTGCTAGAGATCCGGCCAGGTCTCAAGAGACCCAGTACTTC.

This clonotype has at least ten counts. The chain combines TRBV7-9 with TRBJ2-3; no clear D. The CDR3 is 12 amino acids. CDR1 is SEHNR and CDR2 is FQNEAQ in the germline V gene (reference sequence). V was cut by 8 bases and J by 4 bases, with 10 bases left in between. The CDR3 loop is CASAVISDTQYF. The CDR3 DNA is TGTGCCAGCGCTGTCATATCAGATACGCAGTATTTT. Drawing the rest from reference TRBV7-9 and TRBJ2-3, the complete variable domain is DTGVSQNPRHKITKRGQNVTFRCDPISEHNRLYWYRQTLGQGPEFLTYFQNEAQLEKSRLLSDRFSAERPKGSFSTLEIQRTEQGDSAMYLCASAVISDTQYFGPGTRLTVL.

This clonotype appeared many times. The CDR3 DNA reads TGTGCCAGCAGCGTGAAGGGGGCGACTGAAGCTTTCTTT. As protein: CASSVKGATEAFF. The chain employs TRBV2 and TRBJ1-1, with TRBD1 matching over 7 bases. The CDR3 consists of 13 residues. V lost 6 bases, J lost 5 bases, and 6 bases stayed unmatched. CDR1 is SNHLY and CDR2 is FYNNEI in the germline V gene.

Note on this clonotype: This may be a read error: a much more frequent sequence differs by one nucleotide. The gene calls are TRBV7-2 and TRBJ1-5; D call uncertain. Germline V CDR1 and CDR2: SGHTA, FQGNSA. This CDR3 spans 14 amino acids. V was clipped by 1 base and J by 3 bases, with 7 bases between them. Written as DNA, the CDR3 is TGTGCCAGCAGCTTAGTACAACTCAATCAGCCCCAGCATTTT. Its protein product is CASSLVQLNQPQHF.

The chain employs TRBV2 and TRBJ2-7; 8 bases map to TRBD1. The CDR3 is made up of 15 amino acids. Germline loops: CDR1 SNHLY, CDR2 FYNNEI. Germline trimming cut 8 bases from V and 2 bases from J; bases unmatched to any gene: 11. CDR3 DNA: TGTGCCAGCGGGCTCCGGGACAGGTCAGCCTACGAGCAGTACTTC. This codes for CASGLRDRSAYEQYF.

The chain joins TRBV14 to TRBJ2-3; 12 bases fit TRBD2. This CDR3 spans 18 amino acids. Per germline, CDR1 SGHDN and CDR2 FVKESK. The V and J ends lost 1 base and 4 bases, in that order; junction bases with no gene match: 9. CDR3 in amino acids: CASSQVGELAGGPDTQYF. The DNA for the CDR3 is TGTGCCAGCAGCCAAGTCGGGGAGCTAGCGGGAGGGCCAGATACGCAGTATTTT.

This clonotype occurred many times. V usage is TRBV3-1 and J usage is TRBJ1-1; D not certain. The CDR3 spans 16 residues. Germline lookup yields CDR1 LGHDT and CDR2 YNNKEL (reference sequence). V shed 4 bases and J shed 3 bases, with 18 bases lying between them. CDR3 region: CASSPYFDSEDTEAFF. The CDR3 bases are TGTGCCAGCAGCCCTTACTTTGATTCAGAAGACACTGAAGCTTTCTTT.

This clonotype appeared many times. The rearrangement uses TRBV20-1 and TRBJ1-1, with TRBD1 as a possible D gene (5 bases). Germline V gives CDR1 DFQATT, CDR2 SNEGSKA (reference sequence). Trimming cost V 6 bases and J 1 base, with 12 bases left between them. This CDR3 is built from 13 residues. The CDR3 nucleotides read TGCAGTGCGAAGGGGACGTGGAACACTGAAGCTTTCTTT. Translating gives CSAKGTWNTEAFF.

This clonotype has a count of ten or more. The chain is built from TRBV2 and TRBJ1-1; no clear D gene. This CDR3 region has 11 residues. Looked up from germline, CDR1 is SNHLY and CDR2 is FYNNEI. V was shortened by 8 bases and J by 8 bases, with 12 bases between the two germline ends. Here the CDR3 reads CASGREREAFF. In nucleotides, the CDR3 is TGTGCCAGCGGGAGGGAGAGGGAAGCTTTCTTT.